This T cell receptor beta chain stems from a study of cytomegalovirus exposure and HLA in healthy donors. CDR3 length: 16 amino acids. Germline V gene sequence: CDR1 SGHRS, CDR2 YFSETQ. V lost 4 bases to trimming and J lost 2 bases; unmatched junction nucleotides: 8. PCR amplification relied on 60 Vbeta primers (plus 13 Jbeta primers). In the authors' workflow: Some 11 million of the 80 million or so unique TCR beta chains counted in a later analysis were shared. The data were produced by immunoSEQ multiplex PCR, yet TCRdb's version contains in-frame clones alone and is incomplete. The V and J calls and clone size were taken over from that table, and D and trimming were inferred from the DNA. This sample lists around 140,000 clones; its ten largest clones have about 0.96%. Findings of the study overall: The authors enumerated 164 TCR beta chains as linked to cytomegalovirus. It is likely that the observed cluster of highly shared sequence variants was a sequencing artifact. A later analysis linked a missense variant in DCLRE1C to the trimming of TCR beta V and J genes.

A remark on this clone: Antigen specificity is unknown.

This chain links TRBV5-1 with TRBJ2-3, with 9 bases that match TRBD2. The source is a male donor in good health and CMV-seronegative. The material sequenced was PBMCs. CDR3 sequence (DNA): TGCGCCAGCAGCGGCGCGACTAGCGGATACACAGATACGCAGTATTTT. It specifies CASSGATSGYTDTQYF.